This TCR beta chain is from a study of vaccination and CD4 T cells after COVID-19. Study summary: SARS-CoV-2 had been detected by nasal swab PCR in convalescent patients; several were mild, one severe.

Specified treatment: approximately 9-day PBMC culture with coronavirus spike peptide pools or control peptides (ViraFEST assay). The Oncomine TCR Beta short-read assay was applied to DNA of cultured CD4+ T cells. TCRdb re-derived calls from the PCR reads in MiXCR, one entry per CDR3 protein. The sample holds 13,000 or so distinct CDR3 sequences, approximately 54% seen once. CDR3 size: 15 residues. Looked up from germline, CDR1 is DFQATT and CDR2 is SNEGSKA (reference sequence). Germline trimming cut 6 bases from V and 1 base from J; bases unmatched to any gene: 7. In regard to this clonotype: What it recognizes is unknown.

J is TRBJ2-2 and V is TRBV20-1, with TRBD2 matching 8 bases. The receptor's source is a human donor who had recovered from COVID-19. Sequenced sample: CD4+ T cells from blood, cultured in vitro. CDR3 DNA sequence: TGCAGTGCCAAAACTAGCGGTTTGAACACCGGGGAGCTGTTTTTT. Translating gives CSAKTSGLNTGELFF.